This T cell receptor (beta chain) was found in a study of T cell responses to AZD1222 COVID-19 vaccine. The method was immunoSEQ multiplex PCR; TCRdb's version includes in-frame clones alone and lacks a portion of them. The table has about 130,000 clones, 70% to 90% seen once. In germline, CDR1 is SEHNR, CDR2 FQNEAQ (reference sequence). V was cut by 1 base and J by 2 bases, with 22 bases left in between. The CDR3 covers 19 residues. The sequence was collected from an adult who received the AZD1222 COVID-19 vaccine. The V gene is TRBV7-9, the J gene TRBJ2-3; D is perhaps TRBD2 (7 bases). The input for sequencing was peripheral blood, taken 28 days after the second AZD1222 dose. The CDR3: CASSLGRRAGAFITDTQYF. For the CDR3, the DNA is TGTGCCAGCAGCTTAGGGCGGCGGGCGGGGGCGTTTATCACAGATACGCAGTATTTT.